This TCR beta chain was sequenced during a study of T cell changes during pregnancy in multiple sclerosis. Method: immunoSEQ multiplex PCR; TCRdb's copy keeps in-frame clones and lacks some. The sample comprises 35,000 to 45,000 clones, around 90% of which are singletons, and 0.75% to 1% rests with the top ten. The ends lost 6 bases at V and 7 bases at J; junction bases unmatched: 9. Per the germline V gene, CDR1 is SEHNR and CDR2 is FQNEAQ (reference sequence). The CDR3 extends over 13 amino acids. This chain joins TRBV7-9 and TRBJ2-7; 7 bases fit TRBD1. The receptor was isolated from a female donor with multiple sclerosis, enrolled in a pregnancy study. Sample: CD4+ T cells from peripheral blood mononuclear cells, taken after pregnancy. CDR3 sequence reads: CASSSTGKGEQYF. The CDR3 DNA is TGTGCCAGCAGTTCGACAGGGAAGGGTGAGCAGTACTTC.